The clone carrying this T cell receptor beta chain was seen only once. These data belong to a study of radiotherapy plus CTLA-4 blockade in lung cancer. Patients in the study, people with chemo-refractory metastatic non-small-cell lung cancer, received focal radiation plus ipilimumab CTLA-4 blockade. This table comes from immunoSEQ multiplex PCR, and its TCRdb copy is limited to in-frame clones, with some not included. The sample lists 95,000 to 150,000 clones; about 87% were seen once. The source is a human donor with non-small cell lung cancer that progressed on radiotherapy plus ipilimumab. The input for sequencing was peripheral blood, taken from a patient treated with radiotherapy plus ipilimumab.

The CDR3 sequence: CASSVVRINYGYTF. For the CDR3, the DNA is TGTGCCAGCAGTGTCGTCAGAATTAACTATGGCTACACCTTC. V is TRBV2 and J is TRBJ1-2; D remains ambiguous. From germline, CDR1 is SNHLY and CDR2 FYNNEI. The germline V and J ends were trimmed by 4 bases and 1 base, with 10 bases remaining between them. The CDR3 contains 14 residues.